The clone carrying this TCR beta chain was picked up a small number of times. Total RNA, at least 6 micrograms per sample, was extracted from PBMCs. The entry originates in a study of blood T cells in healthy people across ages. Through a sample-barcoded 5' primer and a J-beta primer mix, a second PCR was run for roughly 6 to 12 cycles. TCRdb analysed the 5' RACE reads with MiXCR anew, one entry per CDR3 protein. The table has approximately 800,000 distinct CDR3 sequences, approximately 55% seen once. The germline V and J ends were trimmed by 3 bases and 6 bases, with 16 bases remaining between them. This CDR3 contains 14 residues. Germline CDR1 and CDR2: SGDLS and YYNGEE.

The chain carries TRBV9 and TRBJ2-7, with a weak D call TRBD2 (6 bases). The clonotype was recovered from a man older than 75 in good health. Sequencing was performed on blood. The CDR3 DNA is TGTGCCAGCAGCGCCACTAGCCTGAGTCCCGAGCAGTACTTC. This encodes CASSATSLSPEQYF.